The next 17 T cell receptor beta chains were all read from a single sample in a study of OX40 agonist ivuxolimab in advanced cancers. The library was prepared using the immunoSEQ multiplex PCR assay. Sourced from immuneACCESS, this table was stored by TCRdb with only in-frame sequences that have V and J called. A share of the clones is absent; for the studies checked, an unresolved V gene accounts for under half, and the remainder has no known explanation. The sample table records 72,000 or so clones; 87% of these occur just once. The top ten clones comprise 0.24% of the sample. The sequences come from CD4+ or CD8+ T cells sorted from blood, collected in a trial of the OX40 agonist ivuxolimab. These receptors were taken from an adult with an advanced solid tumor such as melanoma, head and neck, liver or kidney cancer.

This chain connects TRBV6-5 to TRBJ2-7, with D perhaps TRBD2 (6 bases). V was cut by 4 bases and J by 0 bases, with 10 bases left in between. Germline CDR1 and CDR2: MNHEY and SVGAGI. This CDR3 spans 14 amino acids. CDR3 DNA sequence: TGTGCCAGCAGTTCGGGACTGAGCTCCTACGAGCAGTACTTC. This sequence encodes CASSSGLSSYEQYF.

The chain has TRBV6-5 and TRBJ1-2; 7 positions agree with TRBD1. The CDR3 runs 14 residues. Germline trimming cut 6 bases from V and 4 bases from J; bases unmatched to any gene: 8. The germline V gene has CDR1 MNHEY and CDR2 SVGAGI. The CDR3 is CASSPSKGAYGYTF. CDR3 sequence (DNA): TGTGCCAGCAGCCCGAGCAAGGGGGCCTATGGCTACACCTTC.

DNA of the CDR3: TGTGCCAGCAGCGTAAGCGGATGGGGGGAGACCCAGTACTTC. It translates to CASSVSGWGETQYF. This sequence joins TRBV9 and TRBJ2-5; D may be TRBD1 or TRBD2 (5 bases each). Germline CDR1 SGDLS, CDR2 YYNGEE. Trimming stripped 1 base from V and 5 bases from J, with 12 bases between. There are 14 residues in the CDR3.

This clone was detected only once. The chain carries TRBV19 and TRBJ2-1, with TRBD2 matching over 13 bases. The CDR3 totals 17 residues. Trimming removed 5 bases from V and 5 bases from J; junction bases left unmatched: 9. The germline CDR1 and CDR2 sequences are LNHDA and SQIVND (reference sequence). The CDR3 DNA reads TGTGCCAGTAGTCGAGGTCCGGGACTAGCGGGGAACAATGAGCAGTTCTTC. It specifies CASSRGPGLAGNNEQFF.

The J gene is TRBJ1-4, the V gene TRBV15; no firm D call. The CDR3 runs 14 residues. The V and J ends lost 0 bases and 6 bases respectively, with 8 bases between them. CDR1 LNHNV and CDR2 YYDKDF come from the germline V gene (reference sequence). The CDR3 DNA sequence: TGTGCCACCAGCAGAGATTCCACGGATGAAAAACTGTTTTTT. Encoded protein: CATSRDSTDEKLFF.

This sequence joins TRBV27 and TRBJ2-1; 11 positions agree with TRBD2. This CDR3 contains 19 residues. Germline CDR1 and CDR2: MNHEY and SMNVEV (reference sequence). V shed 5 bases and J 0 bases; nucleotides not matched to a gene: 12. The CDR3 here is CASSPTETSGMFSYNEQFF. CDR3 nucleotides: TGTGCCAGCAGTCCGACTGAGACTAGCGGGATGTTCTCCTACAATGAGCAGTTCTTC.

V usage is TRBV7-9 and J usage is TRBJ2-3, with D tentatively TRBD1 (5 bases). The V end lost 0 bases, the J end lost 4 bases, and 14 bases lay between the germline ends. The CDR3 spans 16 residues. Germline loops: CDR1 SEHNR, CDR2 FQNEAQ (reference sequence). Here the CDR3 DNA reads TGTGCCAGCAGCTTAGCTCCGCAGGGTGGCGCAGATACGCAGTATTTT. Its protein product is CASSLAPQGGADTQYF.

This clone showed up just once. The chain employs TRBV19 and TRBJ2-7, with 8 bases fitting TRBD1. The CDR3 runs to 14 residues. J gave up 4 bases and V 5 bases, and 7 bases lay outside the gene matches. Looked up from germline, CDR1 is LNHDA and CDR2 is SQIVND (reference sequence). In DNA, the CDR3 is TGTGCCAGTAGTCTAACCGGGACAGGTTACGAGCAGTACTTC. Its protein is CASSLTGTGYEQYF.

The rearrangement joins TRBV9 to TRBJ2-5; 8 bases map to TRBD1. The CDR3 has 15 residues. V shed 0 bases and J 4 bases; nucleotides not matched to a gene: 5. CDR1 is SGDLS and CDR2 is YYNGEE in the germline V gene. In nucleotides, the CDR3 is TGTGCCAGCAGCGTAGGACAGGGGTTGGGAGAGACCCAGTACTTC. Residues: CASSVGQGLGETQYF.

This chain uses TRBV19 with TRBJ1-1, with D hard to call. V was trimmed by 9 bases and J by 11 bases, leaving 22 bases between them. CDR3 length: 13 residues. Germline-derived CDR1 and CDR2 are LNHDA and SQIVND (reference sequence). CDR3 nucleotide sequence: TGTGCCAGCAATTCCCCCGGACGAGTCTCGGCTTTCTTT. Translation: CASNSPGRVSAFF.

V usage is TRBV10-2 and J usage is TRBJ2-7; TRBD2 matches 10 bases. V shed 1 base and J 4 bases; nucleotides not matched to a gene: 13. CDR1 and CDR2 (germline): WSHSY, SAAADI. The CDR3 consists of 18 residues. Here the CDR3 reads CASSELPGLAPEAYEQYF. The CDR3 DNA sequence: TGCGCCAGCAGTGAGTTACCGGGACTAGCGCCGGAAGCGTACGAGCAGTACTTC.

This chain's CDR3 is CASSSPLGSYNEQFF. CDR3 sequence (DNA): TGTGCCAGCAGCTCCCCGTTGGGCTCCTACAATGAGCAGTTCTTC. The gene calls are TRBV7-9 and TRBJ2-1; D call uncertain. The V end lost 4 bases, the J end lost 0 bases, and 10 bases lay between the germline ends. CDR1 and CDR2 (germline): SEHNR, FQNEAQ (reference sequence). The CDR3 spans 15 residues. Filled out from reference TRBV7-9 and TRBJ2-1, the complete variable domain reads DTGVSQNPRHKITKRGQNVTFRCDPISEHNRLYWYRQTLGQGPEFLTYFQNEAQLEKSRLLSDRFSAERPKGSFSTLEIQRTEQGDSAMYLCASSSPLGSYNEQFFGPGTRLTVL.

In DNA form, the CDR3 reads TGTGTCAGAAGCTCCACCAAAAGACCAAATACCTACGAGCAGTACTTC. Its translation: CVRSSTKRPNTYEQYF. The V call is TRBV7-5, the J call TRBJ2-7. TRBV7-5 corresponds to a pseudogene. This CDR3 contains 16 residues.

This clone occurred once. The chain recombines TRBV10-3 with TRBJ2-3; 11 bases agree with TRBD2. With 1 base clipped from V and 0 bases from J, the junction kept 6 bases outside the gene matches. Germline V gene sequence: CDR1 ENHRY, CDR2 SYGVKD. This CDR3 is 18 amino acids long. The CDR3 coding sequence is TGTGCCATCAGTGAGTATAGCGGGAGGGCCCTGAGCACAGATACGCAGTATTTT. Amino acid sequence: CAISEYSGRALSTDTQYF.

This clone appeared a few times. The rearrangement joins TRBV7-3 to TRBJ2-7, with 10 bases aligning to TRBD1. CDR1 is SGHTA and CDR2 is FQGTGA in the germline V gene. J gave up 1 base and V 6 bases, and 3 bases lay outside the gene matches. This CDR3 has 14 amino acids. CDR3 DNA sequence: TGTGCCAGCAGTCGGACAGGGGGTTCCTACGAGCAGTACTTC. Protein: CASSRTGGSYEQYF.

The rearrangement uses TRBV4-1 and TRBJ1-1, with no clear D. Germline CDR1 is MGHRA and CDR2 is YSYEKL. There are 12 residues in the CDR3. V was clipped by 1 base and J by 4 bases, with 4 bases between them. The CDR3 coding sequence is TGCGCCAGCAGCCAAGGTTTCACTGAAGCTTTCTTT. Protein product: CASSQGFTEAFF.

The V gene is TRBV6-1, the J gene TRBJ2-7, with 8 bases lining up with TRBD1. There are 14 residues in the CDR3. J gave up 3 bases and V 7 bases, and 8 bases lay outside the gene matches. CDR1 is MNHNS and CDR2 is SASEGT in the germline V gene. The CDR3 bases are TGTGCCAGCATCCGAGACAGGGGAGGCTACGAGCAGTACTTC. Amino acids: CASIRDRGGYEQYF.